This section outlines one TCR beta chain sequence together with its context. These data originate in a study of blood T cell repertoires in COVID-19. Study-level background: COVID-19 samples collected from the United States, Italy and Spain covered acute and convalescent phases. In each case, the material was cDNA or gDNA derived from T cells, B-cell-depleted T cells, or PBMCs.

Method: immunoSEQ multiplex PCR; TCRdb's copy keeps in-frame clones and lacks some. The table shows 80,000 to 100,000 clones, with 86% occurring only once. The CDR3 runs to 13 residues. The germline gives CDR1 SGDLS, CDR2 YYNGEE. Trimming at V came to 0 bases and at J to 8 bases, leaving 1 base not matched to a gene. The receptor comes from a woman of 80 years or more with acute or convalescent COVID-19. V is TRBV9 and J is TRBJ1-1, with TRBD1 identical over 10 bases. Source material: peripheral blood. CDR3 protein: CASSVEGQGEAFF. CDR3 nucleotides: TGTGCCAGCAGCGTAGAGGGACAGGGGGAAGCTTTCTTT.